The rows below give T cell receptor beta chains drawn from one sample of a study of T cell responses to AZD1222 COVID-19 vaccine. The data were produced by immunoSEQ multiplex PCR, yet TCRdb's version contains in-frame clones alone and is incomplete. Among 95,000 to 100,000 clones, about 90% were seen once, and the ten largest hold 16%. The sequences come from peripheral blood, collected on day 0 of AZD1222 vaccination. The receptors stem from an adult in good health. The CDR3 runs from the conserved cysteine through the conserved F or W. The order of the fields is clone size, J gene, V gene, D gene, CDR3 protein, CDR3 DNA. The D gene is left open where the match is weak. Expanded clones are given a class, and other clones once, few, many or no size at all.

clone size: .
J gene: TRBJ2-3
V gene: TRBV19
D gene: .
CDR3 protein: CASSSPIGLSSTDTQYF
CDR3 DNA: TGTGCCAGTAGTTCGCCTATCGGGTTGTCTAGCACAGATACGCAGTATTTT

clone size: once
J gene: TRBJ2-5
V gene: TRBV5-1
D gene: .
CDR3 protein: CASSSSAGGAETQYF
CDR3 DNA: TGCGCCAGCAGCTCCTCGGCCGGGGGCGCGGAGACCCAGTACTTC

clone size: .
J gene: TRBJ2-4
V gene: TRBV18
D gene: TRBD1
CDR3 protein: CASSPRTGGTNIQYF
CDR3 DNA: TGTGCCAGCTCACCGAGGACAGGGGGAACAAACATTCAGTACTTC

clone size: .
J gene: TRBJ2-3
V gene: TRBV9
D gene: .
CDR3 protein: CASSVGGGSDTQYF
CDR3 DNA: TGTGCCAGCAGCGTAGGAGGGGGGTCAGATACGCAGTATTTT

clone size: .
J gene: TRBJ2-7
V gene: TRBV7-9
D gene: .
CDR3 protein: CASSLGAEQYF
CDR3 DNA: TGTGCCAGCAGCTTGGGGGCCGAGCAGTACTTC

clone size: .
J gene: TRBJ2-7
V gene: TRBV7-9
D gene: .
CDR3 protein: CASSLAGEQYF
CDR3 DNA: TGTGCCAGCAGCTTAGCGGGGGAGCAGTACTTC

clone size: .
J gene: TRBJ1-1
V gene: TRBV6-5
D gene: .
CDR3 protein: CASTSKGWTEAFF
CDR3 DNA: TGTGCCAGCACCTCGAAAGGGTGGACTGAAGCTTTCTTT

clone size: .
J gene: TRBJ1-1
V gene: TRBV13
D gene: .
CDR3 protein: CASSLVSRDSEAFF
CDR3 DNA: TGTGCCAGCAGCTTAGTCTCCAGAGACAGTGAAGCTTTCTTT

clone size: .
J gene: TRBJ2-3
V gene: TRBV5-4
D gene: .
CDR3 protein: CASSLAGRVEGTDTQYF
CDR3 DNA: TGTGCCAGCAGCTTGGCTGGTCGGGTGGAGGGCACAGATACGCAGTATTTT

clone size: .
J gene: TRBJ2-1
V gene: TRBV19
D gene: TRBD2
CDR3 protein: CASSLSGRAVRGNEQFF
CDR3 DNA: TGTGCCAGTAGTCTTAGCGGGAGGGCCGTTCGAGGGAATGAGCAGTTCTTC

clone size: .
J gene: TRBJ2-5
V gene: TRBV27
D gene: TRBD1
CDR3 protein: CASSSPLGQGEETQYF
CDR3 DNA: TGTGCCAGCAGTTCACCCCTTGGGCAGGGGGAAGAGACCCAGTACTTC

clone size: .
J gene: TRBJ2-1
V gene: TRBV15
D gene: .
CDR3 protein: CATGWDRNNEQFF
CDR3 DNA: TGTGCCACGGGGTGGGACCGTAACAATGAGCAGTTCTTC

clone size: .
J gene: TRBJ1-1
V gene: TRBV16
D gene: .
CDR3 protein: CASSESRGLTEAFF
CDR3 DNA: TGTGCCAGCAGCGAGTCCCGGGGTTTGACTGAAGCTTTCTTT

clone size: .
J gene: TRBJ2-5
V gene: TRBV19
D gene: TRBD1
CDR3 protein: CASSIGDRNSGTQYF
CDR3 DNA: TGTGCCAGTAGTATAGGGGACAGGAATTCAGGGACCCAGTACTTC

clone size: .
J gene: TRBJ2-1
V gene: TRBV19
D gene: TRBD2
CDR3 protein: CASSTSGEGGIYNEQFF
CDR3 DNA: TGTGCCAGTAGTACCTCAGGAGAGGGAGGGATCTACAATGAGCAGTTCTTC

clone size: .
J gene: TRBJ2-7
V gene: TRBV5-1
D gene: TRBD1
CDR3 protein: CASSLAPGQGYEQYF
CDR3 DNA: TGCGCCAGCAGCTTGGCCCCGGGACAGGGCTACGAGCAGTACTTC

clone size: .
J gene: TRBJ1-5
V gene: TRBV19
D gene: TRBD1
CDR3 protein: CASSSSTGSYQPQHF
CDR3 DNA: TGTGCCAGTAGTTCGTCGACAGGGTCCTATCAGCCCCAGCATTTT

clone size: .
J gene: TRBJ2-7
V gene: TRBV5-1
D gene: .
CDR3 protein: CASSPMGSYEQYF
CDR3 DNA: TGCGCCAGCAGCCCCATGGGGTCCTACGAGCAGTACTTC

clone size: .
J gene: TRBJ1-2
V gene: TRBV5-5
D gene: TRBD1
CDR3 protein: CASSVGQGAFGYTF
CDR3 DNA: TGTGCCAGCAGCGTGGGACAGGGGGCTTTTGGCTACACCTTC

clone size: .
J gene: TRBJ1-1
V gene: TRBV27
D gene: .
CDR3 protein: CASSRQENTEAFF
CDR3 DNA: TGTGCCAGCAGTAGACAGGAGAACACTGAAGCTTTCTTT

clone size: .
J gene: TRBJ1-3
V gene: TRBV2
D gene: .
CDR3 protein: CASRVYSTGNTIYF
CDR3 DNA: TGTGCCAGCAGGGTATACTCGACTGGAAACACCATATATTTT

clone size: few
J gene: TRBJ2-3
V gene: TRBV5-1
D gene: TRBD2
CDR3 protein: CASSWAGLAGTDTQYF
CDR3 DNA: TGCGCCAGCAGTTGGGCGGGACTAGCGGGCACAGATACGCAGTATTTT

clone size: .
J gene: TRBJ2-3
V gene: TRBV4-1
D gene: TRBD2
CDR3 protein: CASSQVPSPLAGGLDTQYF
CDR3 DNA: TGCGCCAGCAGCCAAGTCCCCTCCCCACTAGCGGGAGGGTTAGATACGCAGTATTTT

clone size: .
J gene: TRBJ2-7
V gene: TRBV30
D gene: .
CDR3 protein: CAWSSGHEQYF
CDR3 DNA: TGTGCCTGGAGTTCGGGCCACGAGCAGTACTTC

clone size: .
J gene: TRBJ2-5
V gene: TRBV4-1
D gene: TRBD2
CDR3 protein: CASSQGRGTSPPFQETQYF
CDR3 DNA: TGCGCCAGCAGCCAGGGTCGGGGGACTAGCCCTCCTTTCCAAGAGACCCAGTACTTC

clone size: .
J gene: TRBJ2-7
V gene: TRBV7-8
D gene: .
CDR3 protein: CASSLAGAYEQYF
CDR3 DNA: TGTGCCAGCAGCTTAGCGGGGGCCTACGAGCAGTACTTC

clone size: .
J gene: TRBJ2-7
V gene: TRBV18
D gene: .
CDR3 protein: CASSPPTYEQYF
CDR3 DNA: TGTGCCAGCTCACCGCCCACCTACGAGCAGTACTTC

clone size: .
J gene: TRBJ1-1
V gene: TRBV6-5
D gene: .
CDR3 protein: CASNKRVDTEAFF
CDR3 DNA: TGTGCCAGCAATAAGAGGGTGGACACTGAAGCTTTCTTT

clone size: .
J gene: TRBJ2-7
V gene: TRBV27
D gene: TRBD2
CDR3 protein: CASSPRGSGPSYEQYF
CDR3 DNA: TGTGCCAGCAGTCCTCGGGGTAGCGGGCCATCCTACGAGCAGTACTTC

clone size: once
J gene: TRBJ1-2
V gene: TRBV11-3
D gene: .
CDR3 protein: CASSPILYSGCRGYTF
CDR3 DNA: TGTGCCAGCAGCCCGATTTTATATTCCGGGTGTCGGGGCTACACCTTC

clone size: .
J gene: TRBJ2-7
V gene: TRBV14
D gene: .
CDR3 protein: CATLIGIAYEQYF
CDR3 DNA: TGTGCCACCCTTATAGGGATCGCCTACGAGCAGTACTTC

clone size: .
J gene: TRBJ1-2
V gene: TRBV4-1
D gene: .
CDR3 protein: CASRPDTESDGYTF
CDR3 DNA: TGCGCCAGCAGACCCGATACAGAAAGCGATGGCTACACCTTC

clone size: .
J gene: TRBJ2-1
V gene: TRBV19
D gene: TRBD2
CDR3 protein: CASSIIFGGLAGTRALNEQFF
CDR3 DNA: TGTGCCAGTAGTATCATCTTTGGGGGACTAGCGGGTACCCGCGCGCTTAATGAGCAGTTCTTC

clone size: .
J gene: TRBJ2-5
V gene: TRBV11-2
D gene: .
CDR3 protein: CASSGVGSPSAETQYF
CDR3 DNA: TGTGCCAGCAGTGGCGTAGGGTCGCCTTCAGCAGAGACCCAGTACTTC

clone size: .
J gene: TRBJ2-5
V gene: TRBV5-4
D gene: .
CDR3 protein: CASKFQETQYF
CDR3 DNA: TGTGCCAGTAAATTTCAAGAGACCCAGTACTTC

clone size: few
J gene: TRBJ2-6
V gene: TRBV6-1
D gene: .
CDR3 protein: CASSDRVAGANVLTF
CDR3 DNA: TGTGCCAGCAGTGACAGGGTCGCTGGGGCCAACGTCCTGACTTTC

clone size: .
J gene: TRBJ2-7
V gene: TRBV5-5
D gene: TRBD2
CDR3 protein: CASSLAGASGYEQYF
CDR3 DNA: TGTGCCAGCAGCTTGGCCGGGGCTAGCGGATACGAGCAGTACTTC

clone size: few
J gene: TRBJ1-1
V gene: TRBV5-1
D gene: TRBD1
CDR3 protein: CASSRRRPGTGLTEAFF
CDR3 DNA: TGCGCCAGCAGCAGACGCCGTCCTGGGACAGGGCTCACTGAAGCTTTCTTT

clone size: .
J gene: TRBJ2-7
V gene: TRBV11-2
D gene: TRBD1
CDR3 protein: CASSVDRGLFEQYF
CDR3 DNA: TGTGCCAGCAGCGTCGACAGGGGGCTATTCGAGCAGTACTTC